The 20 T cell receptor beta chains below were found in one sample sequenced in a study of cytomegalovirus exposure and HLA in healthy donors. 13 Jbeta primers and 60 Vbeta primers were used for the PCR. The data were produced by immunoSEQ multiplex PCR, yet TCRdb's version contains in-frame clones alone and is incomplete. The sample gives roughly 130,000 clones, around 80% of which show up once; roughly 4% is in the top ten. The sequencing sample was made of PBMCs. These TCRs come from a woman aged 40 to 50 in good health and CMV-seronegative.

This chain joins TRBV5-1 and TRBJ2-5; D may be TRBD2 (5 bases). The J call is in doubt because the DNA end fits TRBJ2-7 better. CDR3 length: 14 amino acids. Germline V gene data show CDR1 as SGHRS and CDR2 as YFSETQ. DNA of the CDR3: TGCGCCAGCAGCTTGGGTTCGGGGTCCTACGAGCAGTACTTC. Translation gives CASSLGSGSYEQYF.

The chain employs TRBV28 and TRBJ1-5; 7 nucleotides agree with TRBD1. Per the germline V gene, CDR1 is MDHEN and CDR2 is SYDVKM. V lost 5 bases and J lost 0; bases outside the gene matches: 10. The CDR3 sequence is 17 residues long. CDR3 nucleotides: TGTGCCAGCAGTCACCGACAGGGTGATATTAGCAATCAGCCCCAGCATTTT. It specifies CASSHRQGDISNQPQHF. Combining the CDR3 with reference TRBV28 and TRBJ1-5 gives the whole variable domain DVKVTQSSRYLVKRTGEKVFLECVQDMDHENMFWYRQDPGLGLRLIYFSYDVKMKEKGDIPEGYSVSREKKERFSLILESASTNQTSMYLCASSHRQGDISNQPQHFGDGTRLSIL.

The rearrangement links TRBV2 to TRBJ1-5; D unresolved. The germline CDR1 and CDR2 sequences are SNHLY and FYNNEI. This CDR3 comprises 11 residues. V lost 3 bases, J lost 6 bases, and 3 bases lay in between. CDR3 sequence (DNA): TGTGCCAGCAGTGACGGTCAGCCCCAGCATTTT. This translates into CASSDGQPQHF.

The chain uses TRBV18 and TRBJ2-6; 12 bases match TRBD1. The germline V gene has CDR1 KGHSH and CDR2 LQKENI. This CDR3 spans 19 amino acids. Trimming at V came to 8 bases and at J to 0 bases, leaving 11 bases not matched to a gene. CDR3 DNA: TGTGCCAGCGAATCGAGGGGGACAGGGGGCCCCTCTGGGGCCAACGTCCTGACTTTC. Its protein is CASESRGTGGPSGANVLTF.

This clone came up a few times. This chain joins TRBV6-6 and TRBJ2-2, with TRBD1 as a possible D gene (5 bases). Germline V CDR1 and CDR2: MNHNY, SVGAGI (reference sequence). V lost 2 bases and J lost 1, with 8 bases in between. The CDR3 has 15 amino acids. CDR3 nucleotides: TGTGCCAGCAGTTACGGGGCGCTGAACACCGGGGAGCTGTTTTTT. As protein: CASSYGALNTGELFF.

The V gene is TRBV5-1, the J gene TRBJ1-1; TRBD1 matches 11 bases. The CDR3 length is 16 residues. Trimming cost V 4 bases and J 3 bases; bases outside gene matches: 8. Germline V lookup: CDR1 SGHRS, CDR2 YFSETQ. The CDR3 sequence is CASSMGQGGYDTEAFF. CDR3 bases: TGCGCCAGCAGCATGGGACAGGGGGGCTACGACACTGAAGCTTTCTTT.

A few counts support this clone. V is TRBV11-3 and J is TRBJ2-2; D gene uncertain. Germline V gene lookup returns CDR1 SGHNT and CDR2 YENEEA. The CDR3 has 13 amino acids. V was cut by 1 base and J by 5 bases, with 5 bases left in between. The CDR3 region has the DNA TGTGCCAGCAGCTTAGTCCGGACCGGGGAGCTGTTTTTT. As protein: CASSLVRTGELFF.

J is TRBJ2-7 and V is TRBV4-1; 11 nucleotides agree with TRBD2. V lost 5 bases, J lost 6 bases, and 9 bases stayed unmatched. The CDR3 is 15 residues long. From germline, CDR1 is MGHRA and CDR2 YSYEKL. CDR3 in DNA: TGCGCCAGCAGCGAAATAGCGGGGGGGCCGGGCGAGCAGTACTTC. It yields the protein CASSEIAGGPGEQYF.

The chain joins TRBV5-6 to TRBJ2-3, with D perhaps matching TRBD2 (6 bases). Looked up from germline, CDR1 is SGHDT and CDR2 is YYEEEE. This CDR3 spans 14 amino acids. The germline V and J ends were trimmed by 3 bases and 3 bases, with 11 bases remaining between them. CDR3: CASSWGVGTDTQYF. DNA for the CDR3: TGTGCCAGCAGCTGGGGGGTCGGGACAGATACGCAGTATTTT.

This clone was seen once. The chain carries TRBV7-6 and TRBJ1-4; weak D call: TRBD1 (6 bases). In germline, CDR1 is SGHVS, CDR2 FNYEAQ. The germline V and J ends were trimmed by 5 bases and 8 bases, with 18 bases remaining between them. The CDR3 covers 15 residues. CDR3 in amino acids: CASSRDGGAREKLFF. CDR3 coding DNA: TGTGCCAGCAGCCGAGACGGGGGGGCGAGGGAAAAACTGTTTTTT.

CDR3: CASSLAAGTEAFF. Written as DNA, the CDR3 is TGCGCCAGCAGCTTGGCCGCGGGCACTGAAGCTTTCTTT. The chain has TRBV5-1 and TRBJ1-1; no firm D call. Germline CDR1 and CDR2: SGHRS and YFSETQ. V lost 0 bases and J 4 bases, leaving 7 bases between the germline ends. The CDR3 loop spans 13 amino acids.

The CDR3 region is CASSLGGTGPYNEQFF. CDR3 sequence (DNA): TGTGCCAGCTCTCTGGGGGGGACAGGGCCCTACAATGAGCAGTTCTTC. The V call is TRBV19, the J call TRBJ2-1; 9 nucleotides match TRBD1. Per the germline V gene, CDR1 is LNHDA and CDR2 is SQIVND (reference sequence). The CDR3 is 16 residues long. V lost 9 bases to trimming and J lost 2 bases; unmatched junction nucleotides: 11.

J is TRBJ1-4 and V is TRBV4-1, with 10 bases that match TRBD1. CDR3 length: 19 residues. Per the germline V gene, CDR1 is MGHRA and CDR2 is YSYEKL. V gave up 3 bases and J gave up 7 bases; unmatched junction bases: 17. CDR3 sequence: CASSQSKTGQGFGGEKLFF. The CDR3 region has the DNA TGCGCCAGCAGCCAGAGTAAAACGGGACAGGGGTTCGGGGGTGAAAAACTGTTTTTT.

The V call is TRBV9, the J call TRBJ1-2, with D possibly TRBD1 on 5 matching bases. Germline CDR1 SGDLS, CDR2 YYNGEE. V shed 4 bases and J shed 2 bases, with 9 bases lying between them. The CDR3 extends over 13 amino acids. Here the CDR3 reads CASSRQSNYGYTF. The CDR3 DNA is TGTGCCAGCAGCCGACAGTCCAACTATGGCTACACCTTC.

The chain has TRBV7-9 and TRBJ2-5, with 9 bases matching TRBD2. J was trimmed by 4 bases and V by 5 bases; bases with no gene match: 8. Germline V gene sequence: CDR1 SEHNR, CDR2 FQNEAQ (reference sequence). This CDR3 has 15 residues. The CDR3 region is CASSQLAGLGETQYF. The CDR3 region has the DNA TGTGCCAGCAGCCAGCTAGCGGGGCTGGGAGAGACCCAGTACTTC.

This sequence joins TRBV5-4 and TRBJ2-7, with D perhaps matching TRBD1 (6 bases). Germline V gene sequence: CDR1 SGHNT, CDR2 YYREEE (reference sequence). V was shortened by 0 bases and J by 4 bases, with 14 bases between the two germline ends. CDR3 length: 15 residues. In DNA form, the CDR3 reads TGTGCCAGCAGCTTGGAACCCTGGACAGCGTACGAGCAGTACTTC. Its translation is CASSLEPWTAYEQYF.

Only a few counts were recorded for this clone. The V gene is TRBV6-6, the J gene TRBJ1-4, with D possibly matching TRBD1 (5 bases). CDR1 and CDR2 (germline): MNHNY, SVGAGI (reference sequence). This CDR3 is 16 amino acids long. V lost 5 bases, J lost 0 bases, and 13 bases lay in between. The DNA for the CDR3 is TGTGCCAGCAGTATCCAGGGAGGGGCAACTAATGAAAAACTGTTTTTT. The encoded protein is CASSIQGGATNEKLFF.

This clone was counted a few times. The V gene is TRBV28, the J gene TRBJ2-7, with 15 bases fitting TRBD2. Germline loops: CDR1 MDHEN, CDR2 SYDVKM. J was trimmed by 6 bases and V by 6 bases; bases with no gene match: 3. There are 14 residues in the CDR3. The chain's CDR3 is CASRGGLAGGEQYF. DNA of the CDR3: TGTGCCAGCAGGGGGGGACTAGCGGGAGGCGAGCAGTACTTC.

This rearrangement joins TRBV6-1 to TRBJ2-5, with 7 bases lining up with TRBD1. CDR3 length equals 15 residues. In germline, CDR1 is MNHNS, CDR2 SASEGT. After removal of 8 bases from V and 5 bases from J, the junction contained 14 bases not matched to a gene. In DNA, the CDR3 is TGTGCCAGCGATAACCAGGGGGTAGTTGGGGAGACCCAGTACTTC. It encodes CASDNQGVVGETQYF.

The V call is TRBV5-5, the J call TRBJ1-1, with no clear D. V was trimmed by 1 base and J by 1 base, leaving 5 bases between them. CDR1 and CDR2 from the germline V gene are SGHKS and YYEKEE (reference sequence). The CDR3 is made up of 13 amino acids. The CDR3 sequence is CASSLSRNTEAFF. For the CDR3, the DNA is TGTGCCAGCAGCTTGTCCAGGAACACTGAAGCTTTCTTT. Based on the CDR3 plus reference TRBV5-5 and TRBJ1-1, the full variable domain is DAGVTQSPTHLIKTRGQQVTLRCSPISGHKSVSWYQQVLGQGPQFIFQYYEKEERGRGNFPDRFSARQFPNYSSELNVNALLLGDSALYLCASSLSRNTEAFFGQGTRLTVV.